This TCR beta chain emerged from a study of human T cells and chemical hapten exposure. Time point indicated: patch test 1, 2 weeks after DPC sensitization. Treatment of the sample: therapeutic diphenylcyclopropenone sensitization with weekly scalp DPC. It was unfractionated whole blood from which total RNA was extracted. This clonotype has ten or more counts. Its antigen is undetermined. Whole-study results and caveats: Positively correlated with patch test score were the counts of PT1 expanded TCRs. TCRs above 1 in 1000 frequency did not change with DPC sensitization. All donors were alopecia patients, so their immunity may differ from that of healthy people.

TCRdb called the RACE reads again in MiXCR, with one record for every CDR3 protein. The data contain some 43,000 distinct CDR3 sequences, about 4.2% of them seen just once; the ten biggest clones take up around 26%. The material was whole blood, obtained in connection with sensitization to the hapten diphenylcyclopropenone (DPC). This TCR was recovered from a man in his forties or fifties with alopecia areata. Some clones in this sample may be carry-over from other donors' samples.

CDR3 coding DNA: TGCAGCGTTGAAGATCAGAGTAACTATGGCTACACCTTC. Its protein is CSVEDQSNYGYTF. The chain couples TRBV29-1 to TRBJ1-2; D is unclear. The CDR3 covers 13 residues. CDR1 and CDR2 from the germline V gene are SQVTM and ANQGSEA. The germline V and J ends were trimmed by 0 bases and 1 base, with 6 bases remaining between them.